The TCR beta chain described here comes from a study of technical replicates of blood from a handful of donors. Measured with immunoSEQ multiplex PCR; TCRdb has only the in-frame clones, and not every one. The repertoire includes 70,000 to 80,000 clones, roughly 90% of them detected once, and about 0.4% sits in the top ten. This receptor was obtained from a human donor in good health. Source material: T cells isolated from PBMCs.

This CDR3 is CASGTGSLEQYF. Written as DNA, the CDR3 is TGTGCCAGCGGAACAGGTTCGTTGGAGCAGTACTTC. The chain links TRBV27 to TRBJ2-7; possibly TRBD1 for D (5 bases). CDR3 length: 12 amino acids. V lost 8 bases to trimming and J lost 7 bases, with 15 bases between them. CDR1 and CDR2 (germline): MNHEY, SMNVEV (reference sequence).